The T cell receptor beta chain described here comes from a study of blood T cell repertoires in COVID-19. Looking at the study overall: Material from acute and convalescent COVID-19 was sourced from the United States, Italy and Spain. Nucleic acid was either cDNA or gDNA, and it came from T cells, B-cell-depleted T cells, or PBMCs.

Per the study methods: Amplification of reference gene primers was used by the study to estimate nucleated cell counts. Data came from immunoSEQ multiplex PCR; TCRdb stores just in-frame clones and leaves some out. Clonal size and the V and J genes are those of that table, whereas D and trimming came from the DNA. Of approximately 35,000 clones in the sample, 78% were seen once. The sample was peripheral blood. The sequence derives from an elderly man with acute or convalescent COVID-19.

CDR3 bases: TGTGCCAGCAGTGGAGAGGTGTGGGGCTACACCTTC. Residues: CASSGEVWGYTF. The J gene is TRBJ1-2, the V gene TRBV2; D remains unclear. The V and J ends lost 4 bases and 8 bases respectively, with 11 bases between them. From germline, CDR1 is SNHLY and CDR2 FYNNEI. CDR3 length: 12 amino acids.